Below are 20 T cell receptor beta chains sequenced from a single sample in a study of blood T cell repertoires in COVID-19. Only in-frame clones appear in the TCRdb table, and some are missing; sequencing was by immunoSEQ multiplex PCR. The table has 150,000 or so clones, roughly 83% seen once. What was sequenced was PBMCs or T cells enriched from blood (not recorded which). The receptors stem from a woman between 55 and 75 years old who had recovered from COVID-19.

This clone has just a few counts. This chain links TRBV2 with TRBJ1-2; D gene ambiguous. V shed 3 bases and J shed 4 bases, with 12 bases lying between them. Germline V gene data show CDR1 as SNHLY and CDR2 as FYNNEI. CDR3 length: 14 residues. CDR3 nucleotide sequence: TGTGCCAGCAGTGAGACGAGGGCAATCTATGGCTACACCTTC. It encodes CASSETRAIYGYTF.

This rearrangement joins TRBV2 to TRBJ1-3; 7 bases agree with TRBD1. The CDR3 runs 14 residues. The J segment lost 1 base and the V segment lost 6 bases, leaving 3 bases of the junction unmatched. CDR1 is SNHLY and CDR2 is FYNNEI in the germline V gene. The CDR3 reads CASRPGQSGNTIYF. The CDR3 DNA reads TGTGCCAGCAGACCGGGACAGTCTGGAAACACCATATATTTT.

This clone was seen more than once but under ten times. The CDR3 bases are TGTGCCAGCAGTAAGGGACTCCAGAACACTGAAGCTTTCTTT. Translation: CASSKGLQNTEAFF. This rearrangement joins TRBV6-5 to TRBJ1-1, with D tentatively TRBD1 (5 bases). Trimming removed 5 bases at V and 1 base at J, with 11 bases between. The germline CDR1 and CDR2 sequences are MNHEY and SVGAGI. This CDR3 comprises 14 residues.

For this clone: In the same sample, other DNA sequences code for this CDR3. The V and J genes are TRBV5-1 and TRBJ2-1; a possible D gene is TRBD1 (6 bases). Germline loops: CDR1 SGHRS, CDR2 YFSETQ. This CDR3 comprises 14 residues. Between the trimmed V and J ends, which lost 1 base and 9 bases, there was a span of 14 bases. This CDR3 is CASSLSFGGGEQFF. In DNA form, the CDR3 reads TGCGCCAGCAGCTTGTCGTTTGGGGGCGGTGAGCAGTTCTTC.

This chain links TRBV15 with TRBJ2-1; D is undetermined. V was clipped by 0 bases and J by 4 bases, with 13 bases between them. Per the germline V gene, CDR1 is LNHNV and CDR2 is YYDKDF (reference sequence). This CDR3 contains 16 residues. Written as DNA, the CDR3 is TGTGCCACCAGCAGAGATCCCTTAAGCTTTTACAATGAGCAGTTCTTC. Its protein product is CATSRDPLSFYNEQFF.

The chain uses TRBV11-2 and TRBJ2-3; 10 nucleotides align to TRBD2. The CDR3 is 15 residues long. Germline V CDR1 and CDR2: SGHAT, FQNNGV. With V trimmed by 0 bases and J by 11 bases, 8 bases remained unmatched. CDR3 residues: CASSLEAGGGGVQYF. As DNA, the CDR3 is TGTGCCAGCAGCTTAGAAGCGGGAGGGGGTGGCGTGCAGTATTTT.

The chain recombines TRBV28 with TRBJ2-3; possibly TRBD2 for D (6 bases). V was pared by 5 bases and J by 5 bases, with 8 bases between. The CDR3 runs to 12 residues. CDR1 and CDR2 from the germline V gene are MDHEN and SYDVKM. The CDR3 nucleotides read TGTGCCAGCAGTAGGGGAGGAGATACGCAGTATTTT. Protein product: CASSRGGDTQYF.

This sequence joins TRBV2 and TRBJ2-1, with TRBD1 identical over 8 bases. Trimming cost V 6 bases and J 12 bases; bases outside gene matches: 19. From germline, CDR1 is SNHLY and CDR2 FYNNEI. CDR3 length: 16 residues. The CDR3 reads CASRPELTGAAVGQFF. For the CDR3, the DNA is TGTGCCAGCAGGCCTGAACTGACAGGGGCCGCCGTTGGGCAGTTCTTC.

V and J are TRBV7-9 and TRBJ2-1, with TRBD2 as a possible D gene (6 bases). The CDR3 totals 16 residues. Trimming shortened V by 8 bases and J by 8 bases, and 25 bases separated the two germline ends. Germline V lookup: CDR1 SEHNR, CDR2 FQNEAQ (reference sequence). CDR3 DNA sequence: TGTGCCAGCGGGGGAGCGGGTCGCAGACCAAGGGATGAGCAGTTCTTC. This codes for CASGGAGRRPRDEQFF.

This clone was seen more than once but under ten times. The chain has TRBV3-1 (or the pseudogene TRBV3-2) and TRBJ2-2; TRBD2 might be the D (7 bases). Germline V lookup: CDR1 LGHDT, CDR2 YNNKEL (reference sequence). The CDR3 totals 17 residues. V was cut by 3 bases and J by 5 bases, with 19 bases left in between. The CDR3, as DNA: TGTGCCAGCAGCCAGGTTTGGGGGGGCGAAGAGACCGGGGAGCTGTTTTTT. Protein product: CASSQVWGGEETGELFF.

The V gene is TRBV5-1, the J gene TRBJ1-2; TRBD1 aligns across 10 bases. Germline lookup yields CDR1 SGHRS and CDR2 YFSETQ. This CDR3 spans 17 amino acids. V dropped 3 bases and J dropped 8; count of bases not matched to a gene: 16. CDR3: CASSSTRYRDRGEGYTF. DNA for the CDR3: TGCGCCAGCAGCTCGACCCGGTACCGGGACAGGGGAGAAGGCTACACCTTC.

In its sample, this clone was seen a few times. The gene calls are TRBV4-2 and TRBJ2-7; 8 bases agree with TRBD2. In germline, CDR1 is LGHNA, CDR2 YNFKEQ. This CDR3 has 14 residues. Trimming at V came to 1 base and at J to 4 bases, leaving 3 bases not matched to a gene. The chain's CDR3 is CASSQAGGQYEQYF. As DNA, the CDR3 is TGTGCCAGCAGCCAAGCGGGGGGGCAGTACGAGCAGTACTTC.

V gene TRBV18 combines with J gene TRBJ1-1; D possibly corresponds to TRBD1 (5 bases). The V end was cut by 2 bases, the J end by 0 bases, with 7 bases between. The CDR3 extends over 14 amino acids. The germline gives CDR1 KGHSH, CDR2 LQKENI. The CDR3 DNA sequence: TGTGCCAGCTCACCAGGGACTATGAACACTGAAGCTTTCTTT. This gives the protein CASSPGTMNTEAFF.

This clone appeared once. The rearrangement joins TRBV28 to TRBJ2-3; weak D call: TRBD2 (5 bases). Germline CDR1 is MDHEN and CDR2 is SYDVKM. Trimming cost V 5 bases and J 3 bases, with 15 bases left between them. CDR3 length: 15 residues. The CDR3 DNA is TGTGCCAGCAGTCTGCCACTCCCGGGAACAGATACGCAGTATTTT. It yields the protein CASSLPLPGTDTQYF.

This clone was seen a single time. The V call is TRBV7-2, the J call TRBJ2-2; a possible D gene is TRBD2 (5 bases). Trimming left V 4 bases short and J 4 bases short, with 10 bases between. The CDR3 length is 14 residues. Germline V gene data show CDR1 as SGHTA and CDR2 as FQGNSA. The CDR3 is CASSYGLLTGELFF. The CDR3 DNA sequence: TGTGCCAGCAGCTATGGACTTCTCACCGGGGAGCTGTTTTTT. The full variable domain, its missing parts supplied by reference TRBV7-2 and TRBJ2-2, is GAGVSQSPSNKVTEKGKDVELRCDPISGHTALYWYRQSLGQGLEFLIYFQGNSAPDKSGLPSDRFSAERTGGSVSTLTIQRTQQEDSAVYLCASSYGLLTGELFFGEGSRLTVL.

The chain combines TRBV5-1 with TRBJ2-3, with 8 bases that match TRBD1. V gave up 0 bases and J gave up 4 bases; unmatched junction bases: 4. Looked up from germline, CDR1 is SGHRS and CDR2 is YFSETQ. This CDR3 is 15 amino acids long. CDR3 DNA sequence: TGCGCCAGCAGCTTGGCCGACAGGGGTTCAGATACGCAGTATTTT. Its protein is CASSLADRGSDTQYF.

This clone was seen a handful of times. The V call is TRBV27, the J call TRBJ1-2, with TRBD1 identical over 11 bases. Trimming at V came to 4 bases and at J to 9 bases, leaving 13 bases not matched to a gene. The CDR3 sequence is 16 residues long. CDR1 and CDR2 from the germline V gene are MNHEY and SMNVEV (reference sequence). CDR3 region: CASSSRTGGFVSRYTF. The CDR3 DNA sequence: TGTGCCAGCAGTTCGAGGACAGGGGGCTTCGTGAGTCGCTACACCTTC.

The chain is built from TRBV5-1 and TRBJ2-6; D uncertain. V lost 4 bases and J lost 1, with 15 bases in between. Per the germline V gene, CDR1 is SGHRS and CDR2 is YFSETQ. The CDR3 consists of 17 residues. The CDR3 loop is CASSPIPPGSGANVLTF. CDR3 bases: TGCGCCAGCAGCCCGATACCACCCGGTTCTGGGGCCAACGTCCTGACTTTC.

The genes are TRBV2 and TRBJ1-2; 9 bases are shared with TRBD1. V was clipped by 5 bases and J by 7 bases; unmatched bases: 8. Germline CDR1 SNHLY, CDR2 FYNNEI. This CDR3 comprises 14 residues. The CDR3 DNA reads TGTGCCAGCAGTTCAAAACAGGGGGCGCTTGGCTACACCTTC. As protein: CASSSKQGALGYTF.

V usage is TRBV5-1 and J usage is TRBJ2-7; D possibly corresponds to TRBD1 (5 bases). Trimming pared 2 bases from V and 2 bases from J, leaving 11 bases between. The CDR3 sequence is 14 residues long. Germline V gives CDR1 SGHRS, CDR2 YFSETQ. CDR3 DNA: TGCGCCAGCAGCTTCAAGGGGATCGCCTACGAGCAGTACTTC. Protein sequence: CASSFKGIAYEQYF.